The rows below give T cell receptor beta chains drawn from one sample of a study of T cells in localized non-small cell lung cancer. Only in-frame clones appear in the TCRdb table, and some are missing; sequencing was by immunoSEQ multiplex PCR. The table lists fewer than 100,000 clones, around 84% of them singletons, with less than 9.5% in the top ten. Here the sequenced sample was peripheral blood, taken before any cancer treatment. All receptors come from an older female donor with stage I lung adenocarcinoma. Each CDR3 is given with its conserved first and last residue. A D gene is named only where the DNA matches it firmly. Size values are once, few and many counts, or a class for expanded clones, and some rows have none.

J gene,V gene,clone size,D gene,CDR3 DNA,CDR3 protein
TRBJ2-1,TRBV7-8,few,TRBD2,TGTGCCAGCAGCTTCTTTGCGGGAGGGGCTACTATCTACAATGAGCAGTTCTTC,CASSFFAGGATIYNEQFF
TRBJ2-7,TRBV5-6,.,TRBD1,TGTGCCAGTTCCGGGACAGGGAACTACGAGCAGTACTTC,CASSGTGNYEQYF
TRBJ1-3,TRBV19,.,TRBD1,TGTGCCAGTAGGATCGGGGACAGCACAGTATATTTT,CASRIGDSTVYF
TRBJ1-2,TRBV9,.,.,TGTGCCAGCAGCGAGTTAGTAGGAGTCGGGCGCTATGGCTACACCTTC,CASSELVGVGRYGYTF
TRBJ2-7,TRBV5-5,.,.,TGTGCCAGCAGCTTGGCGGATTACGAGCAGTACTTC,CASSLADYEQYF
TRBJ2-7,TRBV7-2,.,.,TGTGCCAGCGCTCCGGGAGAGCGGATACACTACGAGCAGTACTTC,CASAPGERIHYEQYF
TRBJ2-1,TRBV5-1,.,.,TGCGCCAGCAGCTTGGCCGGCAAGAGCTCCTACAATGAGCAGTTCTTC,CASSLAGKSSYNEQFF
TRBJ1-2,TRBV2,.,.,TGTGCCAGTCCTAGTCCCCGGGGGGCGCAAGGCTACACCTTC,CASPSPRGAQGYTF
TRBJ1-2,TRBV19,.,.,TGTGCCAGTAGTGGTGACTATGGCTACACCTTC,CASSGDYGYTF
TRBJ1-4,TRBV5-1,.,.,TGCGCCAGCAGCTTGGGGCAGGGGAAAGGTGAAAAACTGTTTTTT,CASSLGQGKGEKLFF
TRBJ1-2,TRBV4-2,.,.,TGTGCCAGCAGCCAAGACCCTCATGGGACTAACTATGGCTACACCTTC,CASSQDPHGTNYGYTF
TRBJ1-1,TRBV6-6,.,.,TGTGCCAGCAGTATAACTACGAACACTGAAGCTTTCTTT,CASSITTNTEAFF
TRBJ1-5,TRBV6-5,.,TRBD1,TGTGCCAGCAGAAACAGGGGGCCGGGAGATCAGCCCCAGCATTTT,CASRNRGPGDQPQHF
TRBJ2-1,TRBV14,few,TRBD2,TGTGCCAGCAGCCAAGTCAGGGCGGGAGATCGCAATGAGCAGTTCTTC,CASSQVRAGDRNEQFF
TRBJ2-3,TRBV7-8,.,.,TGTGCCAGCAACTCCGGAGGGACAGTGTCGTATTTT,CASNSGGTVSYF
TRBJ2-7,TRBV11-2,.,TRBD2,TGTGCCAGCAGCTTAGAAGGGCTAGCGGGAGGGGTGTACTTC,CASSLEGLAGGVYF
TRBJ2-7,TRBV18,.,.,TGTGCCAGCTCACCACCGGGAGGCCCGCGGAAGCAGTACTTC,CASSPPGGPRKQYF
TRBJ2-1,TRBV15,.,.,TGTGCCACCAGCAGAGATCGTCGGGAGAAAGCGTTCTTC,CATSRDRREKAFF
TRBJ1-5,TRBV27,.,TRBD1,TGTGCCAGCAGTACTCTCGGGCCGTGGACAGGGGATCAGCCCCAGCATTTT,CASSTLGPWTGDQPQHF
TRBJ1-1,TRBV7-2,.,TRBD1,TGTGCCAGCAGCGGGGGGACAGGGATGAACACTGAAGCTTTCTTT,CASSGGTGMNTEAFF
TRBJ2-7,TRBV29-1,medium-sized,TRBD1,TGCAGCGTTGCCGCCTGGGACAGGGCCTACGAGCAGTACTTC,CSVAAWDRAYEQYF
TRBJ1-2,TRBV28,.,TRBD1,TGTGCCAGCAGTTTAGCAGGGGGTGTCTATGGCTACACCTTC,CASSLAGGVYGYTF
TRBJ1-6,TRBV11-2,.,TRBD1,TGTGCCAGCACCCTGACCAACAGGGGAGGCGCCTATAATTCACCCCTCCACTTT,CASTLTNRGGAYNSPLHF
TRBJ2-1,TRBV11-2,.,.,TGTGCCAGCTCTTCGAGGGGCGGGGTAGTTTACAATGAGCAGTTCTTC,CASSSRGGVVYNEQFF
TRBJ1-2,TRBV27,.,.,TGTGCCAGCGCTCCCACAGCTAACTATGGCTACACCTTC,CASAPTANYGYTF
TRBJ2-1,TRBV5-1,.,TRBD2,TGCGCCAGCAGCTTGGACGGCGGGAGAACAAATGAGCAGTTCTTC,CASSLDGGRTNEQFF
TRBJ2-3,TRBV10-3,.,.,TGTGCCATCAGTGGCTTGTCAGAAGATACGCAGTATTTT,CAISGLSEDTQYF
TRBJ2-1,TRBV5-4,once,.,TGTGCCAGCAGCTTTGACAAAGGACGGATGGATGAGCAGTTCTTC,CASSFDKGRMDEQFF